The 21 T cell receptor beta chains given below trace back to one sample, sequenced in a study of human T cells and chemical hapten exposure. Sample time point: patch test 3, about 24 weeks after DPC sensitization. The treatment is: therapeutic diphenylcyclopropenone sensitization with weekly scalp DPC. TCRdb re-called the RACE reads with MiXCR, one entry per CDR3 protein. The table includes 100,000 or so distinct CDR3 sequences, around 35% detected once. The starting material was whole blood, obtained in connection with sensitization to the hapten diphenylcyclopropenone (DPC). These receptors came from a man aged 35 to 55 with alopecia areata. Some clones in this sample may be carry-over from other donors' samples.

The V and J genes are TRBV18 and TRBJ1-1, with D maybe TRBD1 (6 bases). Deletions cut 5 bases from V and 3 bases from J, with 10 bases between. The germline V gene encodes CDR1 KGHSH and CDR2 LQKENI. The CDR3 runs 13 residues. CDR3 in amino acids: CASSTGLDTEAFF. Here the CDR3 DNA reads TGTGCCAGCTCAACAGGGCTGGACACTGAAGCTTTCTTT.

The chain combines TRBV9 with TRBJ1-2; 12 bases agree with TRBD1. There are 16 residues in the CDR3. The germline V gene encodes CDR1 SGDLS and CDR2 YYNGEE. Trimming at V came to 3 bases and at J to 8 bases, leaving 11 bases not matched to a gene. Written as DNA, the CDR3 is TGTGCCAGCAGCGCAGAGCCGGGACAGGGGGCCCGCGGCTACACCTTC. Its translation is CASSAEPGQGARGYTF.

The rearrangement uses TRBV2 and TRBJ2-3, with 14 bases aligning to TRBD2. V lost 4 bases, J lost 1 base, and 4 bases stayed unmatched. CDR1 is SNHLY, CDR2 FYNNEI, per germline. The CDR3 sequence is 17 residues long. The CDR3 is CASSGGTSGSGTDTQYF. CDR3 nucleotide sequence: TGTGCCAGCAGTGGAGGGACTAGCGGGAGTGGCACAGATACGCAGTATTTT.

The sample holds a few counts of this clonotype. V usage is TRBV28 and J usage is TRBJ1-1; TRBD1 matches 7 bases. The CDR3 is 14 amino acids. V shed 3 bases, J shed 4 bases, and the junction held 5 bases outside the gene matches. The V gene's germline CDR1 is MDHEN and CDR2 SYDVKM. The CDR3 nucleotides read TGTGCCAGCAGTTTCGCCAGGGGGGCCACTGAAGCTTTCTTT. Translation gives CASSFARGATEAFF.

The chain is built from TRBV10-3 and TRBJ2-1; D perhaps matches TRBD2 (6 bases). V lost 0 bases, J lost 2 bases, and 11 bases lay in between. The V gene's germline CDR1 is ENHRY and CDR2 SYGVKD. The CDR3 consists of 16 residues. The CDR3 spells CAISESGGSAYNEQFF. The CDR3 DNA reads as TGTGCCATCAGTGAGTCCGGGGGTTCGGCCTACAATGAGCAGTTCTTC.

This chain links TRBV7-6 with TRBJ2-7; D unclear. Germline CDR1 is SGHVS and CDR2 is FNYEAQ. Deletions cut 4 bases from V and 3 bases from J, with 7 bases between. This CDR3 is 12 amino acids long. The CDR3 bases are TGTGCCAGCAGCTCGAAAATCTACGAGCAGTACTTC. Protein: CASSSKIYEQYF.

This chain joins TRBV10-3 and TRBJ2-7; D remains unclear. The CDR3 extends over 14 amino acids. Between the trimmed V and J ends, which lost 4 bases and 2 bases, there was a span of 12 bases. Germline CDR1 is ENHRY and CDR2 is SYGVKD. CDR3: CAISVASSAYEQYF. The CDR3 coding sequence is TGTGCCATCAGTGTTGCTAGTTCTGCCTACGAGCAGTACTTC.

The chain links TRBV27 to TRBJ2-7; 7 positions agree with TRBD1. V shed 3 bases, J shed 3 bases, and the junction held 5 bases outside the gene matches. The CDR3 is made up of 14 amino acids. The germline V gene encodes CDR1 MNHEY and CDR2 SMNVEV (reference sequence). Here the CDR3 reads CASSLRTGSYEQYF. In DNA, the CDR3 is TGTGCCAGCAGTTTGCGGACAGGCAGCTACGAGCAGTACTTC.

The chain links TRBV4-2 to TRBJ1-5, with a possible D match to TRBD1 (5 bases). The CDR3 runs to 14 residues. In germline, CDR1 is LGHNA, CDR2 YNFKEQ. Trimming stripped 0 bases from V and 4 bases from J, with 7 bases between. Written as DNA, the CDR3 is TGTGCCAGCAGCCAAGAAAAGGGGAATCAGCCCCAGCATTTT. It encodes CASSQEKGNQPQHF.

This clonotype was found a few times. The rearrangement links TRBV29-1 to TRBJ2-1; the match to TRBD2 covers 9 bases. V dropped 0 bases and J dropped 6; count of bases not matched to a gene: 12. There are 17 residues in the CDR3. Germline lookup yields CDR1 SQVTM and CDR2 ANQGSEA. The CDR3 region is CSVEDPPWSREGNEQFF. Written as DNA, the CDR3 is TGCAGCGTTGAAGATCCACCATGGTCGCGGGAGGGCAATGAGCAGTTCTTC.

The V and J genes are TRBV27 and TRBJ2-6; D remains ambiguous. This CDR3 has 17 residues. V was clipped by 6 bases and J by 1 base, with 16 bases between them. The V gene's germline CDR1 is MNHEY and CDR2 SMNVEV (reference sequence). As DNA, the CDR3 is TGTGCCAGCAGCCCCTTAGGTAGAGTGTCTGGGGCCAACGTCCTGACTTTC. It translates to CASSPLGRVSGANVLTF. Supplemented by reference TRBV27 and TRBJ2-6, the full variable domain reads EAQVTQNPRYLITVTGKKLTVTCSQNMNHEYMSWYRQDPGLGLRQIYYSMNVEVTDKGDVPEGYKVSRKEKRNFPLILESPSPNQTSLYFCASSPLGRVSGANVLTFGAGSRLTVL.

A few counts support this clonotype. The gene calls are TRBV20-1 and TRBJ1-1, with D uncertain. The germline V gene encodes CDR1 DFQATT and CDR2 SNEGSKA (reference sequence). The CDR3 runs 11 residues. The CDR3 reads CSASSGPEAFF. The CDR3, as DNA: TGCAGCGCCTCGTCGGGTCCTGAAGCTTTCTTT.

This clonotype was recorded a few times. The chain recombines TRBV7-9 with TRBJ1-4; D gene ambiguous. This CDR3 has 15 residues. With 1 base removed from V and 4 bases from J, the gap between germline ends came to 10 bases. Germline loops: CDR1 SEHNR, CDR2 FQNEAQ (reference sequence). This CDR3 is CASSLDTAYNEKLFF. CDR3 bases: TGTGCCAGCAGCTTAGACACGGCGTATAATGAAAAACTGTTTTTT.

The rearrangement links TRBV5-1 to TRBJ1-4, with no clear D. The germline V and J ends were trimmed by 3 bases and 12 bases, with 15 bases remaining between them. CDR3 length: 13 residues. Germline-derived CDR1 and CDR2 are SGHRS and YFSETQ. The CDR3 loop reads CASSWSPLKQLFF. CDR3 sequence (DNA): TGCGCCAGCAGCTGGAGCCCCCTGAAGCAACTGTTTTTT.

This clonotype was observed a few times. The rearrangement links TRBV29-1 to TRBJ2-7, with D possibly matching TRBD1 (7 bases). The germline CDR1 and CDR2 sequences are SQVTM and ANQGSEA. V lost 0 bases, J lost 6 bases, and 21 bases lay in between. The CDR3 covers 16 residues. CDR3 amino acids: CSVEESGDSLPGEQYF. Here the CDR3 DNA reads TGCAGCGTTGAAGAATCGGGGGACAGCCTGCCGGGCGAGCAGTACTTC.

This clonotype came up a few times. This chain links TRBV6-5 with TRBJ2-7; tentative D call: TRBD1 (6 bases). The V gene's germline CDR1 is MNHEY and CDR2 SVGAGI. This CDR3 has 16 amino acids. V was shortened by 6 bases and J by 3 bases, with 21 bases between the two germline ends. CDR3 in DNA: TGTGCCAGCAGCCCCCCCATGACAGGCTTGGACTACGAGCAGTACGTC. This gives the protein CASSPPMTGLDYEQYV.

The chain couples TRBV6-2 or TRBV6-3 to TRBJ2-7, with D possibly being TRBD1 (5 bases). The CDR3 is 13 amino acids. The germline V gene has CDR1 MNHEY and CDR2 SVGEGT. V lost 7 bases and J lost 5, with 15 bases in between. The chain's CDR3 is CASNLSPRDEQYF. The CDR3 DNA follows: TGTGCCAGCAACCTCAGTCCCAGGGACGAGCAGTACTTC.

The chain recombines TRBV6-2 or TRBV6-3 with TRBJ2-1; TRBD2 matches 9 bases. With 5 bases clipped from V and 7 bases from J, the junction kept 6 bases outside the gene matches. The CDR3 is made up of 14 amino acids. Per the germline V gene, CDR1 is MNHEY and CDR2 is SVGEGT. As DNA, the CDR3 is TGTGCCAGCAGTCCGGGACTAGCCCCAAATGAGCAGTTCTTC. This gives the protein CASSPGLAPNEQFF.

The CDR3 loop reads CASSSLATTTGGYTF. The CDR3 nucleotides read TGTGCCAGCAGTTCCCTTGCGACGACAACGGGCGGCTACACCTTC. The genes are TRBV6-6 and TRBJ1-2; D remains ambiguous. Germline CDR1 MNHNY, CDR2 SVGAGI (reference sequence). Trimming took off 4 bases at V and 8 bases at J, with 20 bases between the two ends. The CDR3 sequence is 15 residues long.

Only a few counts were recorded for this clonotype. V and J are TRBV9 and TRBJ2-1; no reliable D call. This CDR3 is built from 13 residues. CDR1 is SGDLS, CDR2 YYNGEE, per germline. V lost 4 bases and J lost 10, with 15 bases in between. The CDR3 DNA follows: TGTGCCAGCAGCCCGCGTCGTGAGAAAGAGCAGTTCTTC. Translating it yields CASSPRREKEQFF.

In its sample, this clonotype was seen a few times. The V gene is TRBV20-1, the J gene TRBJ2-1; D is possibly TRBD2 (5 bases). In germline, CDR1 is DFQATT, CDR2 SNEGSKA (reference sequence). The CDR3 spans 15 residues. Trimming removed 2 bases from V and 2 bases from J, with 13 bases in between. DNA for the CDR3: TGCAGTGCTAGAACGGACTGGAAGGCCTACAATGAGCAGTTCTTC. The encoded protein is CSARTDWKAYNEQFF.